Listed below are T cell receptor beta chains from one sample, sequenced in a study of human T cells and chemical hapten exposure. TCRdb used MiXCR to reprocess the RACE reads, holding one entry per CDR3 protein. The sample carries around 200,000 distinct CDR3 sequences, around 30% recorded once. The sample was whole blood, taken in connection with sensitization to the hapten diphenylcyclopropenone (DPC). These receptors were collected from a woman aged 25 to 45 with alopecia areata. Some clones in this sample may be carry-over from other donors' samples. Each CDR3 is given with its conserved first and last residue. D genes are given only for firm matches. The size entry is marked missing in some rows and otherwise reads once, few, many or a size class.

J gene	CDR3 length	clone size	D gene	V gene	CDR3 DNA	CDR3 protein
TRBJ1-2	13	few	TRBD1	TRBV28	TGTGCCAGCAGTTCAGGGACAGACTATGGCTACACCTTC	CASSSGTDYGYTF
TRBJ2-5	20	-	TRBD2	TRBV10-3	TGTGCCATCAGTGAGTTTCCTCCGGGACTAGCGGCCAATATAAAAGAGACCCAGTACTTC	CAISEFPPGLAANIKETQYF
TRBJ2-7	12	-	-	TRBV3-1	TGTGCCAGCAGCGGGAGCTCCTACGAGCAGTACTTC	CASSGSSYEQYF
TRBJ1-1	12	few	-	TRBV5-6	TGTGCCAGCAGCTTGGTCAGAGCTGAAGCTTTCTTT	CASSLVRAEAFF
TRBJ2-1	11	few	-	TRBV20-1	TGCAGTGCTACCCACCAAAATGAGCAGTTCTTC	CSATHQNEQFF
TRBJ1-1	13	-	-	TRBV5-1	TGCGCCAGCAGCTTGGGCAGAATGGCTGAAGCTTTCTTT	CASSLGRMAEAFF
TRBJ2-1	15	-	TRBD2	TRBV25-1	TGTGCCAGCAGTGAGGCGGGGGGGCTCCGTGGTGAGCAGTTCTTC	CASSEAGGLRGEQFF
TRBJ2-3	15	-	TRBD1	TRBV27	TGTGCCAGCAGTTTTATGGCAGGGGGATCAGATACGCAGTATTTT	CASSFMAGGSDTQYF
TRBJ2-7	15	few	-	TRBV20-1	TGCAGTGCTCGACCCGCGACTGGAATCAATTACGAGCAGTACTTC	CSARPATGINYEQYF
TRBJ2-1	13	few	-	TRBV29-1	TGCAGCGTTGGTGCCCCAGAGTACAATGAGCAGTTCTTC	CSVGAPEYNEQFF
TRBJ1-5	12	few	TRBD1	TRBV10-3	TGTGCCATCAGCAGGGGGGATCAGCCCCAGCATTTT	CAISRGDQPQHF
TRBJ1-1	14	few	TRBD1	TRBV28	TGTGCCAGCAGTGTGTGGGGACAGGTAGGTGAAGCTTTCTTT	CASSVWGQVGEAFF
TRBJ1-4	14	-	-	TRBV28	TGTGCCAGCAGTCTGGGTGGTGAGCCTGAAAAACTGTTTTTT	CASSLGGEPEKLFF
TRBJ1-2	12	-	TRBD1	TRBV6-2/TRBV6-3	TGTGCCAGCAGTTACTGGGGACAGGGCTACACCTTC	CASSYWGQGYTF
TRBJ2-3	18	few	TRBD2	TRBV5-1	TGCGCCAGCAGCTCCGGACTAGCGGGGGGCTCTAGCACAGATACGCAGTATTTT	CASSSGLAGGSSTDTQYF
TRBJ2-5	14	few	-	TRBV10-3	TGTGCCATCAGACCAGACCGGATCGGAGAGACCCAGTACTTC	CAIRPDRIGETQYF
TRBJ1-1	15	-	-	TRBV6-2/TRBV6-3	TGTGCCAGCAGTTGGGTTCCCGGAGACAGCTCTGAAGCTTTCTTT	CASSWVPGDSSEAFF
TRBJ2-4	13	-	-	TRBV3-1	TGTGCCAGCAGTGAGCTAGCCAAAAACATTCAGTACTTC	CASSELAKNIQYF
TRBJ1-2	15	-	-	TRBV10-3	TGTGCCATCAGTGACTCGAGGAGGGGAGACTATGGCTACACCTTC	CAISDSRRGDYGYTF
TRBJ1-4	16	few	-	TRBV6-5	TGTGCCAGCAGCCGAGCGACAGGAGCAACTAATGAAAAACTGTTTTTT	CASSRATGATNEKLFF
TRBJ1-3	14	-	-	TRBV28	TGTGCCAGCAAAAACGGGGGGTCTGGAAACACCATATATTTT	CASKNGGSGNTIYF
TRBJ1-5	15	-	-	TRBV11-2	TGTGCCAGCAGCTTAGACGTACGAGTTGGTCAGCCCCAGCATTTT	CASSLDVRVGQPQHF
TRBJ1-1	12	-	-	TRBV20-1	TGCAGTGCTAGCCCGACAGGCACTGAAGCTTTCTTT	CSASPTGTEAFF
TRBJ2-2	16	few	TRBD2	TRBV30	TGTGCCTGGAGTGTGCTGGCGGGAGTCACCACCGGGGAGCTGTTTTTT	CAWSVLAGVTTGELFF
TRBJ1-4	12	-	-	TRBV7-9	TGTGCCAGCAACCAGGGGAATGAAAAACTGTTTTTT	CASNQGNEKLFF
TRBJ1-6	14	once	-	TRBV18	TGTGCCAGCTCACCAAAAGGGGGTTACTCACCCCTCCACTTT	CASSPKGGYSPLHF
TRBJ2-7	13	few	-	TRBV29-1	TGCAGCGTTGAAGAAGTGTTAGGGAGTCCCCAGTACTTC	CSVEEVLGSPQYF
TRBJ2-1	12	-	TRBD2	TRBV11-2	TGTGCCAGCAGCTCGATGGGACTAGCGCAGTTCTTC	CASSSMGLAQFF
TRBJ2-1	14	-	-	TRBV7-7	TGTGCTAGCAGCTTAACCGGGGGAGGGGGTGAGCAGTTCTTC	CASSLTGGGGEQFF
TRBJ1-5	14	few	-	TRBV15	TGTGCCACCAGCTCAGGGTCGGGCAATCAGCCCCAGCATTTT	CATSSGSGNQPQHF
TRBJ1-2	16	-	TRBD1	TRBV19	TGTGCCAGTAGTATGACAGGGGTCCGCCCTATTACCGGCTACACCTTC	CASSMTGVRPITGYTF
TRBJ2-6	16	-	TRBD2	TRBV20-1	TGCAGTGCTATGGGATCGGGGGGAACGGGGGCCAACGTCCTGACTTTC	CSAMGSGGTGANVLTF
TRBJ2-1	15	few	TRBD2	TRBV29-1	TGCAGCGTGGAGGGGCTAGCGGGGGGGTACAATGAGCAGTTCTTC	CSVEGLAGGYNEQFF
TRBJ2-5	15	few	TRBD1	TRBV3-1	TGTGCCAGCAGCCACCAGGGGGAGTTCCAAGAGACCCAGTACTTC	CASSHQGEFQETQYF
TRBJ2-7	15	-	TRBD1	TRBV27	TGTGCCAGCCGCGGAGGGGACAGGGGGTATTACGAGCAGTACTTC	CASRGGDRGYYEQYF
TRBJ2-1	11	-	-	TRBV10-3	TGTGCCATCAGTGAGCAGGATGAGCAGTTCTTC	CAISEQDEQFF
TRBJ1-6	13	many	-	TRBV10-3	TGTGCCGCCTCTGGCTCCTATAATTCACCCCTCCACTTT	CAASGSYNSPLHF
TRBJ2-3	13	few	-	TRBV28	TGTGCCAGCCTCGGAGAGGCCACAGATACGCAGTATTTT	CASLGEATDTQYF
TRBJ1-6	12	few	-	TRBV20-1	TGCAGTGCTACCCGGGGGGGCTCACCCCTCCACTTT	CSATRGGSPLHF
TRBJ1-6	14	few	TRBD1	TRBV6-5	TGTGCCAGCAGACCCGGACAGGATAATTCACCCCTCCACTTT	CASRPGQDNSPLHF
TRBJ2-7	15	few	TRBD2	TRBV7-2	TGTGCCAGCAGGCCCGGACTAGCGGGGACCTACGAGCAGTACTTC	CASRPGLAGTYEQYF
TRBJ1-1	12	many	TRBD1	TRBV12-3/TRBV12-4	TGTGCCAGCAGCCTACAGGGGACTGAAGCTTTCTTT	CASSLQGTEAFF
TRBJ2-1	16	-	-	TRBV4-1	TGCGCCAGCAGCCAGATCGGGGGCAGCTCCTACAATGAGCAGTTCTTC	CASSQIGGSSYNEQFF
TRBJ2-1	12	-	-	TRBV7-8	TGTGCCCATTCCGGCGGATACAATGAGCAGTTCTTC	CAHSGGYNEQFF
TRBJ1-2	14	-	-	TRBV3-1	TGTGCCAGCAGCCAAGTCCAGGCAGCTTATGGCTACACCTTC	CASSQVQAAYGYTF
TRBJ1-1	12	-	TRBD1	TRBV29-1	TGCAGCGTTGCACAGGGGAGGGCTGAAGCTTTCTTT	CSVAQGRAEAFF
TRBJ1-5	16	few	-	TRBV20-1	TGCAGTGCGCTGACCTCGCACGGAATCAGCAATCAGCCCCAGCATTTT	CSALTSHGISNQPQHF
TRBJ1-2	16	-	-	TRBV10-3	TGTGCCATCAGTGAGTCGAATGGCAGGGTAAAAGATGGCTACACCTTC	CAISESNGRVKDGYTF
TRBJ2-3	13	-	-	TRBV3-1	TGTGCCAGCAGCCGCCCCGGGGATGATACGCAGTATTTT	CASSRPGDDTQYF